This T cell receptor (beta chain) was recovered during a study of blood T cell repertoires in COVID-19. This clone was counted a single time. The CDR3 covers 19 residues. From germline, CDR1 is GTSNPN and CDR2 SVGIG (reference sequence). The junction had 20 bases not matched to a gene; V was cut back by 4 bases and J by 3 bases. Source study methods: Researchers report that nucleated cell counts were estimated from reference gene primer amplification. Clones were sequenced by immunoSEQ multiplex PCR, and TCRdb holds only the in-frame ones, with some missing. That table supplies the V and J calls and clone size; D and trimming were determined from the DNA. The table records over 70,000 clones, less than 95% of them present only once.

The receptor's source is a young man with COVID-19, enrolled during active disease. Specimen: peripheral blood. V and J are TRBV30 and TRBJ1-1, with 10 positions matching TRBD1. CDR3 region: CAWMGRGTGESLWYTEAFF. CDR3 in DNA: TGTGCCTGGATGGGGAGGGGGACAGGGGAAAGTCTATGGTACACTGAAGCTTTCTTT.